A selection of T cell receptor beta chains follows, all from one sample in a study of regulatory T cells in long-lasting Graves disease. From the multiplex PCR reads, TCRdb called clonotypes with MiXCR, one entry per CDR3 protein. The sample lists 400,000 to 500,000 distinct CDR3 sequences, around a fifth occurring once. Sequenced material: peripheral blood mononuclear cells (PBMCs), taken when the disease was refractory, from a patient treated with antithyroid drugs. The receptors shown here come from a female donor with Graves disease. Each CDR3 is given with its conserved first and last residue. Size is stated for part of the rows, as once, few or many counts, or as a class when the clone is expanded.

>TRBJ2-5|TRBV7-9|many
CASSSYSQETQYF
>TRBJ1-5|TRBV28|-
CASSRAAGLAQHF
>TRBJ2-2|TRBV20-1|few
CSARALAGGPANTGELFF
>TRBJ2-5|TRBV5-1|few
CASSPQPSAETQYF
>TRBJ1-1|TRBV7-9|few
CASSFTGRDTEAFF
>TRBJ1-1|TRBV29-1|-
CSVVRGPTEAFF
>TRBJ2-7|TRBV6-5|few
CASSYSSRNEQYF
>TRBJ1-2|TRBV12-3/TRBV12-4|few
CASSSKTGSDGYTF
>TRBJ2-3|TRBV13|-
CASSPSGHRTDTQYF
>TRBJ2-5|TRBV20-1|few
CSAGTSGGQEAQYF
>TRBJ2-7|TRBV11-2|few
CASSQTTGLYEQYF
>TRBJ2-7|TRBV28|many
CASSSAGGSSYEQYF
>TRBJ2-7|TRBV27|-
CASSVTGLWRDYEQYF
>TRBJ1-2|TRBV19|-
CASSRSLKAVQHYGYTF
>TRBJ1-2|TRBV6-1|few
CASTGQGSGYTF
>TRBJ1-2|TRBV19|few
CASSGDAYLSNGYTF